This T cell receptor (beta chain) was recovered during a study of cytomegalovirus exposure and HLA in healthy donors. About the research overall: The study's early data release held roughly 90 million unique TCRs from HLA-typed donors.

This clone is a singleton in its sample. The CDR3 sequence is 12 residues long. V was pared by 7 bases and J by 7 bases, with 13 bases between. Germline-derived CDR1 and CDR2 are MNHEY and SMNVEV (reference sequence). Primers included in the PCR were 60 Vbeta and 13 Jbeta primers. Profiled with immunoSEQ multiplex PCR; TCRdb holds only in-frame clones, not every one. Among about 120,000 clones listed, over 70% were seen once. The chain joins TRBV27 to TRBJ1-2; D unresolved. The TCR comes from a female donor in good health and CMV-seropositive. The sample consisted of PBMCs. DNA of the CDR3: TGTGCCAGCACGGGAGGGCCGGGTGGCTACACCTTC. The encoded protein is CASTGGPGGYTF.